One and the same sample provided the 19 T cell receptor beta chains below, sequenced in a study of blood T cell repertoires in COVID-19. Sequencing was performed with immunoSEQ multiplex PCR; in TCRdb, only in-frame clones are kept and a portion is missing. This table has some 130,000 clones, roughly 80% appearing once. The material sequenced was peripheral blood. These receptors were collected from an elderly woman with acute or convalescent COVID-19.

This clone was recorded a few times. The rearrangement joins TRBV9 to TRBJ2-1, with TRBD2 identical over 9 bases. Per the germline V gene, CDR1 is SGDLS and CDR2 is YYNGEE. This CDR3 has 16 amino acids. V shed 4 bases, J shed 8 bases, and the junction held 13 bases outside the gene matches. CDR3: CASSPRGSGSKDEQFF. The CDR3 DNA follows: TGTGCCAGCAGCCCCCGTGGTAGCGGGAGTAAAGATGAGCAGTTCTTC.

The chain carries TRBV5-1 and TRBJ1-1, with TRBD1 matching over 8 bases. CDR1 SGHRS and CDR2 YFSETQ come from the germline V gene. The V gene end was trimmed by 0 bases and the J gene end by 2 bases; junction bases not matched to a gene: 9. There are 17 residues in the CDR3. For the CDR3, the DNA is TGCGCCAGCAGCTTGGACGCTCAGGGGGCCATTAACACTGAAGCTTTCTTT. Translation gives CASSLDAQGAINTEAFF.

The rearrangement joins TRBV9 to TRBJ1-4; TRBD1 matches 8 bases. Germline loops: CDR1 SGDLS, CDR2 YYNGEE. CDR3 size: 15 residues. After removal of 0 bases from V and 8 bases from J, the junction contained 6 bases not matched to a gene. Here the CDR3 DNA reads TGTGCCAGCAGCGTAGAGGGCAGGGGGCGCGAAAAACTGTTTTTT. Residues: CASSVEGRGREKLFF.

This clone was seen a single time. The rearrangement joins TRBV5-8 to TRBJ1-4; 7 bases line up with TRBD1. This CDR3 comprises 16 residues. CDR1 is SGHTS and CDR2 is YDEGEE in the germline V gene. Unmatched junction bases numbered 10, after V lost 1 base and J lost 7 bases. CDR3 in amino acids: CASSLFRTGEAEKLFF. The CDR3 nucleotides are TGTGCCAGCAGCTTGTTTCGCACAGGGGAAGCTGAAAAACTGTTTTTT.

This clone was observed once. This chain uses TRBV11-2 with TRBJ2-7; tentatively, D is TRBD1 (6 bases). CDR1 and CDR2 (germline): SGHAT, FQNNGV. Trimming stripped 4 bases from V and 9 bases from J, with 10 bases between. This CDR3 has 11 residues. CDR3 nucleotides: TGTGCCAGCAGCTCGACAGGTGGGCAGTACTTC. Its translation: CASSSTGGQYF.

This clone was detected once. The chain is built from TRBV19 and TRBJ2-2; no definite D call. The length of the CDR3 is 13 residues. Trimming stripped 8 bases from V and 4 bases from J, with 11 bases between. The germline V gene has CDR1 LNHDA and CDR2 SQIVND (reference sequence). Here the CDR3 reads CASRPFGTGELFF. In DNA, the CDR3 is TGTGCCAGTCGTCCCTTCGGCACCGGGGAGCTGTTTTTT.

This chain uses TRBV6-2 or TRBV6-3 with TRBJ1-6, with a tentative D call TRBD1 (5 bases). CDR1 is MNHEY, CDR2 SVGEGT, per germline. This CDR3 region has 13 residues. V was shortened by 6 bases and J by 7 bases, with 10 bases between the two germline ends. CDR3 in DNA: TGTGCCAGCAGCTGGGACTCCAATTCACCCCTCCACTTT. Its translation: CASSWDSNSPLHF.

This sequence joins TRBV4-1 and TRBJ2-1, with 10 nucleotides matching TRBD1. This CDR3 has 16 amino acids. CDR1 and CDR2 (germline): MGHRA, YSYEKL. The V segment lost 2 bases and the J segment 8 bases; nucleotides outside the gene matches: 9. The CDR3 DNA follows: TGCGCCAGCAGCCAACTCCGGGACAGGGGTTACGATGAGCAGTTCTTC. This codes for CASSQLRDRGYDEQFF.

This clone was seen more than once but under ten times. The rearrangement uses TRBV2 and TRBJ1-6; perhaps TRBD1 as D (5 bases). Trimming shortened V by 3 bases and J by 10 bases, and 10 bases separated the two germline ends. There are 13 residues in the CDR3. The germline V gene has CDR1 SNHLY and CDR2 FYNNEI. CDR3 sequence: CASSDRDRSPLHF. The CDR3 nucleotides read TGTGCCAGCAGTGACAGGGATCGATCACCCCTCCACTTT.

This rearrangement joins TRBV18 to TRBJ2-1, with TRBD2 identical over 9 bases. Germline V gives CDR1 KGHSH, CDR2 LQKENI. The CDR3 extends over 15 amino acids. Trimming took 2 bases from V and 4 from J; bases not matched to a gene: 3. CDR3 nucleotides: TGTGCCAGCTCACCAACTAGCGGGTCTTACAATGAGCAGTTCTTC. Its protein product is CASSPTSGSYNEQFF.

This clone was detected only a few times. The chain is built from TRBV10-1 and TRBJ2-7; possibly TRBD1 for D (5 bases). The CDR3 is made up of 13 amino acids. In germline, CDR1 is WNHNN, CDR2 SYGVQD (reference sequence). The germline V and J ends were trimmed by 0 bases and 4 bases, with 7 bases remaining between them. CDR3 region: CASSESPGYEQYF. The CDR3 nucleotides read TGCGCCAGCAGTGAGTCGCCAGGGTACGAGCAGTACTTC.

This chain links TRBV5-1 with TRBJ2-3, with D tentatively TRBD2 (5 bases). Germline CDR1 is SGHRS and CDR2 is YFSETQ. The CDR3 extends over 14 amino acids. Trimming cost V 4 bases and J 0 bases, with 9 bases left between them. The CDR3 bases are TGCGCCAGCAGCCTTGGACTCAGCACAGATACGCAGTATTTT. Protein sequence: CASSLGLSTDTQYF.

This chain uses TRBV2 with TRBJ1-1; a possible D gene is TRBD1 (6 bases). CDR3 length: 13 amino acids. Deletions cut 3 bases from V and 10 bases from J, with 15 bases between. From germline, CDR1 is SNHLY and CDR2 FYNNEI. The CDR3, as DNA: TGTGCCAGCAGTGACGGCAGGGGCCTCCGAGCTTTCTTT. This codes for CASSDGRGLRAFF.

The chain recombines TRBV6-5 with TRBJ1-6, with D perhaps TRBD1 (5 bases). V lost 7 bases and J lost 6, with 13 bases in between. The CDR3 has 14 residues. CDR1 is MNHEY, CDR2 SVGAGI, per germline. Here the CDR3 reads CASKGSSLNSPLHF. The CDR3 DNA follows: TGTGCCAGCAAGGGGTCAAGCCTTAATTCACCCCTCCACTTT.

The rearrangement links TRBV30 to TRBJ1-4; 10 bases agree with TRBD1. The germline CDR1 and CDR2 sequences are GTSNPN and SVGIG (reference sequence). The CDR3 consists of 15 residues. Trimming removed 2 bases from V and 7 bases from J; junction bases left unmatched: 7. This chain's CDR3 is CAWSRDRGRSEKLFF. The CDR3 DNA sequence: TGTGCCTGGAGTCGAGACAGGGGGCGCAGTGAAAAACTGTTTTTT.

The V gene is TRBV6-4, the J gene TRBJ1-2; TRBD1 agrees at 8 bases. There are 15 residues in the CDR3. Germline V gene data show CDR1 as MRHNA and CDR2 as SNTAGT. Trimming at V came to 8 bases and at J to 3 bases, leaving 11 bases not matched to a gene. The CDR3 DNA sequence: TGTGCCAGCTCCCCCTATGGGACAGGCGACTATGGCTACACCTTC. It codes for CASSPYGTGDYGYTF.

There are a few counts of this clone. The chain links TRBV7-2 to TRBJ1-2; D possibly corresponds to TRBD1 (5 bases). Looked up from germline, CDR1 is SGHTA and CDR2 is FQGNSA. CDR3 length: 13 amino acids. Deletions cut 4 bases from V and 11 bases from J, with 17 bases between. Here the CDR3 DNA reads TGTGCCAGCAGCTCCCGCCGGGGGGGTCGGTACACCTTC. This gives the protein CASSSRRGGRYTF.

This sequence joins TRBV5-5 and TRBJ1-5, with a tentative D call TRBD1 (6 bases). V was trimmed by 0 bases and J by 6 bases, leaving 13 bases between them. Germline V gene data show CDR1 as SGHKS and CDR2 as YYEKEE (reference sequence). There are 15 residues in the CDR3. CDR3 protein: CASSLEGVGGQPQHF. The CDR3 bases are TGTGCCAGCAGCTTGGAAGGGGTAGGGGGTCAGCCCCAGCATTTT.

The chain couples TRBV9 to TRBJ1-1, with 7 positions matching TRBD1. V gave up 0 bases and J gave up 1 base; unmatched junction bases: 3. Germline V gene lookup returns CDR1 SGDLS and CDR2 YYNGEE. The CDR3 totals 15 residues. CDR3 loop: CASSVVDRENTEAFF. The CDR3 bases are TGTGCCAGCAGCGTAGTCGACAGGGAGAACACTGAAGCTTTCTTT.